This T cell receptor beta chain was captured in a study of radiation and T cells in renal cell carcinoma. Produced via immunoSEQ multiplex PCR; TCRdb's table is partial and in-frame only. The sample lists 65,000 or so clones, about 80% occurring once. Time point indicated: blood 4 weeks post-SBRT, at nephrectomy. Treatment in this sample: 15 Gy SBRT to primary tumor, nephrectomy 4 weeks later. Nephrectomy followed 15 Gy stereotactic body radiation by 4 weeks. V was clipped by 2 bases and J by 11 bases, with 21 bases between them. CDR1 MNHEY and CDR2 SMNVEV come from the germline V gene (reference sequence). The CDR3 sequence is 15 residues long.

The rearrangement links TRBV27 to TRBJ1-1; D not resolved. This TCR was recovered from a man in his 60s with renal cell carcinoma. The specimen was blood, collected from a patient whose treatment included radiotherapy and nephrectomy. Here the CDR3 DNA reads TGTGCCAGCAGTTTACCTGGTGCAGCGAGCAGCCACGCTTTCTTT. It codes for CASSLPGAASSHAFF.